The next 29 T cell receptor beta chains were all read from a single sample in a study of T cell changes during pregnancy in multiple sclerosis. TCRdb's table, derived via immunoSEQ multiplex PCR, lists solely in-frame clones and lacks some. The table lists 57,000 or so clones, approximately 90% of them singletons. The sample consisted of peripheral blood, taken after pregnancy. The receptors here all came from a female donor in good health, enrolled as a control in a pregnancy study.

The V call is TRBV7-2, the J call TRBJ2-1; 8 bases are shared with TRBD1. V lost 6 bases and J lost 1; bases outside the gene matches: 11. In germline, CDR1 is SGHTA, CDR2 FQGNSA. This CDR3 is built from 17 residues. DNA of the CDR3: TGTGCCAGCAGACCCCCCAGGGGGCGAGAGTCCTACAATGAGCAGTTCTTC. It specifies CASRPPRGRESYNEQFF.

This chain links TRBV25-1 with TRBJ1-4, with TRBD1 matching 7 bases. The CDR3 spans 15 residues. After removal of 3 bases from V and 2 bases from J, the junction contained 3 bases not matched to a gene. Germline V CDR1 and CDR2: MGHDK, SYGVNS. The CDR3 reads CASSDLRGTNEKLFF. As DNA, the CDR3 is TGTGCCAGCAGTGACCTCAGGGGGACTAATGAAAAACTGTTTTTT.

This chain connects TRBV11-1 to TRBJ1-4; D is possibly TRBD1 (6 bases). CDR1 is SGHAT, CDR2 FQDESV, per germline (reference sequence). V lost 4 bases, J lost 8 bases, and 17 bases lay in between. The length of the CDR3 is 15 residues. The CDR3, as DNA: TGTGCCAGCAGCTACGAACAGGGCGGAGGCGAAAAACTGTTTTTT. It is translated as CASSYEQGGGEKLFF.

CDR3 residues: CASSYEAAWSDTQYF. DNA for the CDR3: TGTGCCAGCAGTTATGAGGCGGCTTGGTCAGATACGCAGTATTTT. V usage is TRBV6-5 and J usage is TRBJ2-3; D is unclear. Trimming cost V 3 bases and J 4 bases, with 14 bases left between them. This CDR3 has 15 amino acids. The germline V gene encodes CDR1 MNHEY and CDR2 SVGAGI.

This clone came up once. V is TRBV18 and J is TRBJ2-1, with 7 bases aligning to TRBD2. CDR3 length: 12 residues. Germline CDR1 is KGHSH and CDR2 is LQKENI. V was pared by 1 base and J by 9 bases, with 0 bases of the junction left unmatched. The CDR3 DNA reads as TGTGCCAGCTCACCACGGGAGGGTGAGCAGTTCTTC. Residues: CASSPREGEQFF.

The J gene is TRBJ2-3, the V gene TRBV19; 10 bases fit TRBD2. Trimming at V came to 1 base and at J to 4 bases, leaving 14 bases not matched to a gene. Germline V CDR1 and CDR2: LNHDA, SQIVND (reference sequence). This CDR3 contains 19 residues. CDR3 in DNA: TGTGCCAGTAGTATAGGGACTAGCGGAGAGGCAGGTTCGTCAGATACGCAGTATTTT. As protein: CASSIGTSGEAGSSDTQYF.

This clone has just one count. The V call is TRBV30, the J call TRBJ2-5, with TRBD1 identical over 9 bases. V lost 3 bases to trimming and J lost 5 bases; unmatched junction nucleotides: 10. This CDR3 comprises 15 residues. Germline assignment: CDR1 GTSNPN and CDR2 SVGIG (reference sequence). CDR3 region: CAWSRRTGERETQYF. The CDR3 DNA follows: TGTGCCTGGAGCCGCCGGACAGGGGAGAGGGAGACCCAGTACTTC. The variable domain in full, completed from reference TRBV30 and TRBJ2-5, reads SQTIHQWPATLVQPVGSPLSLECTVEGTSNPNLYWYRQAAGRGLQLLFYSVGIGQISSEVPQNLSASRPQDRQFILSSKKLLLSDSGFYLCAWSRRTGERETQYFGPGTRLLVL.

This chain uses TRBV9 with TRBJ2-7; 8 nucleotides match TRBD2. Germline CDR1 is SGDLS and CDR2 is YYNGEE. The V segment lost 4 bases and the J segment 5 bases; nucleotides outside the gene matches: 8. The CDR3 loop spans 14 amino acids. In DNA, the CDR3 is TGTGCCAGCAGCATGGGACTAGAGGGGGACGAGCAGTACTTC. It encodes CASSMGLEGDEQYF.

J is TRBJ2-3 and V is TRBV7-2; D call uncertain. The CDR3 sequence is 15 residues long. The V and J ends lost 3 bases and 0 bases respectively, with 10 bases between them. In germline, CDR1 is SGHTA, CDR2 FQGNSA. CDR3 protein: CASSLASTSTDTQYF. In nucleotides, the CDR3 is TGTGCCAGCAGCTTGGCTAGTACTAGCACAGATACGCAGTATTTT.

V is TRBV25-1 and J is TRBJ2-7; D remains unclear. This CDR3 comprises 11 residues. Trimming left V 6 bases short and J 6 bases short, with 9 bases between. Per germline, CDR1 MGHDK and CDR2 SYGVNS. Written as DNA, the CDR3 is TGTGCCAGCAGCAAAAACGGCGAGCAGTACTTC. This sequence encodes CASSKNGEQYF.

This chain uses TRBV19 with TRBJ1-1; perhaps TRBD1 as D (6 bases). This CDR3 has 17 residues. V was shortened by 7 bases and J by 2 bases, with 23 bases between the two germline ends. CDR1 is LNHDA and CDR2 is SQIVND in the germline V gene (reference sequence). CDR3 sequence reads: CASTVKTGLQGNTEAFF. The CDR3 DNA follows: TGTGCCAGTACCGTTAAGACAGGCTTACAAGGAAACACTGAAGCTTTCTTT.

CDR3: CAISAGTGTETQYF. The DNA of the CDR3 is TGTGCCATCAGTGCAGGGACAGGGACAGAGACCCAGTACTTC. The chain employs TRBV10-3 and TRBJ2-5, with 9 bases that match TRBD1. Germline loops: CDR1 ENHRY, CDR2 SYGVKD. The length of the CDR3 is 14 residues. V dropped 4 bases and J dropped 4; count of bases not matched to a gene: 4.

The chain links TRBV29-1 to TRBJ2-5; D gene ambiguous. The ends were cut back, 6 bases at V and 5 bases at J, with 13 bases in the middle. The CDR3 sequence is 12 residues long. CDR1 is SQVTM and CDR2 is ANQGSEA in the germline V gene. CDR3 bases: TGCAGCGTCTCTGTTGTAGTCGAGACCCAGTACTTC. It encodes CSVSVVVETQYF.

The chain is built from TRBV9 and TRBJ1-3, with D perhaps matching TRBD1 (5 bases). V lost 0 bases, J lost 0 bases, and 10 bases lay in between. Germline loops: CDR1 SGDLS, CDR2 YYNGEE. The CDR3 is 16 residues long. The CDR3 DNA reads as TGTGCCAGCAGCGTAGAGGGGCTAAGCTCTGGAAACACCATATATTTT. Residues: CASSVEGLSSGNTIYF.

To note about this clone: The sample carries other DNA sequences with the same CDR3. V gene TRBV7-2 combines with J gene TRBJ2-7; TRBD1 agrees at 10 bases. In germline, CDR1 is SGHTA, CDR2 FQGNSA. The CDR3 spans 15 residues. Trimming took 5 bases from V and 2 from J; bases not matched to a gene: 6. In DNA, the CDR3 is TGTGCCAGCAGCCCAAGGACAGGGGGGGCCTACGAGCAGTACTTC. Protein product: CASSPRTGGAYEQYF.

In its sample, this clone was seen a few times. J is TRBJ2-2 and V is TRBV7-8, with 7 nucleotides matching TRBD2. The CDR3 has 17 residues. J lost 0 bases, V lost 5 bases, and 9 bases had no gene match. The germline CDR1 and CDR2 sequences are SGHVS and FQNEAQ. CDR3 in amino acids: CASSQWASGANTGELFF. The CDR3 DNA reads as TGTGCCAGCAGCCAGTGGGCCAGCGGGGCGAACACCGGGGAGCTGTTTTTT.

This chain links TRBV14 with TRBJ2-3; TRBD2 matches at 7 bases. Germline lookup yields CDR1 SGHDN and CDR2 FVKESK. The CDR3 has 17 residues. The junction had 15 bases not matched to a gene; V was cut back by 5 bases and J by 4 bases. Here the CDR3 reads CASSSSPLLARPDTQYF. The CDR3 nucleotides read TGTGCCAGCAGCAGCAGCCCTTTACTAGCGCGCCCAGATACGCAGTATTTT.

The chain's CDR3 is CASSAGPDREQYF. DNA of the CDR3: TGTGCCAGCAGCGCAGGACCCGACAGAGAGCAGTACTTC. This sequence joins TRBV7-2 and TRBJ2-7, with a tentative D call TRBD1 (5 bases). Trimming left V 5 bases short and J 7 bases short, with 15 bases between. CDR1 is SGHTA and CDR2 is FQGNSA in the germline V gene. The CDR3 length is 13 residues. Supplemented by reference TRBV7-2 and TRBJ2-7, the full variable domain reads GAGVSQSPSNKVTEKGKDVELRCDPISGHTALYWYRQSLGQGLEFLIYFQGNSAPDKSGLPSDRFSAERTGGSVSTLTIQRTQQEDSAVYLCASSAGPDREQYFGPGTRLTVT.

The rearrangement uses TRBV7-3 and TRBJ2-1; tentatively, D is TRBD2 (5 bases). V was shortened by 5 bases and J by 5 bases, with 16 bases between the two germline ends. CDR1 and CDR2 from the germline V gene are SGHTA and FQGTGA. This CDR3 comprises 15 residues. CDR3 residues: CASSLTGVPNNEQFF. The CDR3, as DNA: TGTGCCAGCAGCCTTACCGGGGTCCCCAACAATGAGCAGTTCTTC.

This chain connects TRBV27 to TRBJ1-1, with D maybe TRBD1 (5 bases). V was trimmed by 3 bases and J by 4 bases, leaving 12 bases between them. Per the germline V gene, CDR1 is MNHEY and CDR2 is SMNVEV (reference sequence). This CDR3 has 14 residues. The DNA of the CDR3 is TGTGCCAGCAGTTTCTCTCAGGGTGCCACTGAAGCTTTCTTT. Its translation is CASSFSQGATEAFF.

The chain links TRBV7-2 to TRBJ1-1; D perhaps matches TRBD1 (6 bases). The V gene's germline CDR1 is SGHTA and CDR2 FQGNSA. V was trimmed by 1 base and J by 4 bases, leaving 10 bases between them. The CDR3 is 14 amino acids. The CDR3 coding sequence is TGTGCCAGCAGCTTAGGGATAGGGGGCACTGAAGCTTTCTTT. It encodes CASSLGIGGTEAFF.

The rearrangement joins TRBV5-1 to TRBJ1-1; 8 bases match TRBD1. The CDR3 is made up of 14 amino acids. CDR1 is SGHRS and CDR2 is YFSETQ in the germline V gene. After removal of 3 bases from V and 4 bases from J, the junction contained 5 bases not matched to a gene. The CDR3 is CASSSGQAGTEAFF. CDR3 DNA: TGCGCCAGCAGCTCGGGACAGGCGGGCACTGAAGCTTTCTTT.

This chain links TRBV7-9 with TRBJ2-2; weak D call: TRBD1 (6 bases). The CDR3 runs 16 residues. In germline, CDR1 is SEHNR, CDR2 FQNEAQ (reference sequence). The V end was cut by 5 bases, the J end by 6 bases, with 19 bases between. This CDR3 reads CASSPDTPAGAGELFF. Written as DNA, the CDR3 is TGTGCCAGCAGCCCGGACACGCCCGCAGGGGCCGGGGAGCTGTTTTTT.

The chain joins TRBV5-6 to TRBJ1-1, with TRBD1 as a possible D gene (6 bases). Trimming stripped 0 bases from V and 1 base from J, with 13 bases between. The CDR3 is made up of 16 amino acids. The V gene's germline CDR1 is SGHDT and CDR2 YYEEEE. The DNA for the CDR3 is TGTGCCAGCAGCTTGGAGGGGGTCAACCCGAACACTGAAGCTTTCTTT. Protein product: CASSLEGVNPNTEAFF.

The chain recombines TRBV23-1 with TRBJ2-3; 10 nucleotides align to TRBD2. TRBV23-1 is an open reading frame whose function is uncertain. This CDR3 region has 18 residues. With V trimmed by 0 bases and J by 4 bases, 10 bases remained unmatched. CDR3 region: CASSQSPASGRRSDTQYF. DNA for the CDR3: TGCGCCAGCAGTCAATCCCCGGCTAGCGGGAGAAGATCAGATACGCAGTATTTT.

CDR3 protein: CASSGLRDSQRPNYGYTF. In DNA form, the CDR3 reads TGTGCCAGCAGCGGACTCCGGGACAGCCAGAGACCTAACTATGGCTACACCTTC. The chain uses TRBV9 and TRBJ1-2, with 7 bases fitting TRBD1. Losses at the gene ends were 3 bases for V and 0 bases for J; bases not matched to a gene: 14. CDR3 length equals 18 residues. From germline, CDR1 is SGDLS and CDR2 YYNGEE.

The V call is TRBV7-8, the J call TRBJ2-1; D not certain. The CDR3 is 12 amino acids. The V gene's germline CDR1 is SGHVS and CDR2 FQNEAQ. The germline V and J ends were trimmed by 5 bases and 4 bases, with 6 bases remaining between them. CDR3 nucleotide sequence: TGTGCCAGCAGCCCCTCTTACAATGAGCAGTTCTTC. The encoded protein is CASSPSYNEQFF.

J is TRBJ2-7 and V is TRBV27; 10 nucleotides align to TRBD1. The CDR3 totals 14 residues. V gave up 5 bases and J gave up 2 bases; unmatched junction bases: 3. Germline values: CDR1 MNHEY, CDR2 SMNVEV (reference sequence). The CDR3 DNA reads as TGTGCCAGCAGTGGACAGGGGGGTCCCTACGAGCAGTACTTC. Amino acid sequence: CASSGQGGPYEQYF.

The chain combines TRBV2 with TRBJ1-5; 8 nucleotides align to TRBD1. Germline lookup yields CDR1 SNHLY and CDR2 FYNNEI. The CDR3 covers 15 residues. The trim removed 6 bases at V and 7 bases at J, leaving 11 bases unmatched. The CDR3 coding sequence is TGTGCCAGCAGCGCTTTGGGACAGGTAGGACAGCCCCAGCATTTT. This encodes CASSALGQVGQPQHF. Full variable domain (outside the CDR3, taken from reference TRBV2 and TRBJ1-5): EPEVTQTPSHQVTQMGQEVILRCVPISNHLYFYWYRQILGQKVEFLVSFYNNEISEKSEIFDDQFSVERPDGSNFTLKIRSTKLEDSAMYFCASSALGQVGQPQHFGDGTRLSIL.